This T cell receptor beta chain originates from a study of blood T cells in healthy people across ages. Alongside a J-beta primer mix, a sample-barcoded 5' primer served in a second PCR lasting about 6 to 11 cycles. Via MiXCR, TCRdb re-called the 5' RACE reads, giving one row per CDR3 protein. The sample lists around 870,000 distinct CDR3 sequences; under 35% were seen once. Trimming removed 3 bases from V and 1 base from J; junction bases left unmatched: 11. Germline V gives CDR1 DFQATT, CDR2 SNEGSKA (reference sequence). The CDR3 has 18 amino acids. The rearrangement links TRBV20-1 to TRBJ2-3, with 12 bases aligning to TRBD2. Material for sequencing was blood. The receptor was isolated from a woman aged 80 or over in good health. CDR3 in amino acids: CSASEIRTSGEGTDTQYF. In DNA, the CDR3 is TGCAGTGCTAGTGAGATCAGGACTAGCGGGGAGGGCACAGATACGCAGTATTTT.